Presented here are 19 T cell receptor beta chains from one specimen sequenced in a study of cytomegalovirus exposure and HLA in healthy donors. The PCR made use of 60 Vbeta and 13 Jbeta primers. Sequencing used immunoSEQ multiplex PCR; TCRdb keeps in-frame clones, though not all of them. The specimen's table records approximately 180,000 clones. Sequencing input: PBMCs. Receptor source: a young man in good health and CMV-seronegative.

The rearrangement links TRBV4-3 to TRBJ2-2; D may be TRBD1 (6 bases). Germline V lookup: CDR1 LGHNA, CDR2 YSLEER. V lost 0 bases and J 3 bases, leaving 8 bases between the germline ends. The CDR3 has 15 residues. The CDR3 bases are TGCGCCAGCAGCCAAGACAGGGGATACACCGGGGAGCTGTTTTTT. Its protein product is CASSQDRGYTGELFF.

The chain links TRBV19 to TRBJ1-5; 9 nucleotides agree with TRBD1. This CDR3 has 16 residues. Trimming at V came to 4 bases and at J to 9 bases, leaving 13 bases not matched to a gene. CDR1 is LNHDA and CDR2 is SQIVND in the germline V gene (reference sequence). In DNA, the CDR3 is TGTGCCAGTAGTACAACCCGGGACAGGGCGCTCCGGCCCCAGCATTTT. This sequence encodes CASSTTRDRALRPQHF.

The chain links TRBV27 to TRBJ1-5, with D possibly TRBD1 on 6 matching bases. Trimming shortened V by 8 bases and J by 2 bases, and 19 bases separated the two germline ends. The length of the CDR3 is 16 residues. Germline-derived CDR1 and CDR2 are MNHEY and SMNVEV (reference sequence). The CDR3 DNA reads TGTGCCAGCCATCCTACAGGGAGTGGTGGCAATCAGCCCCAGCATTTT. This codes for CASHPTGSGGNQPQHF.

V and J are TRBV11-2 and TRBJ2-5, with 9 positions matching TRBD2. Germline V gene lookup returns CDR1 SGHAT and CDR2 FQNNGV. Trimming removed 4 bases from V and 4 bases from J; junction bases left unmatched: 4. The CDR3 has 14 amino acids. The CDR3 nucleotides are TGTGCCAGCAGCTCGATTAGCGGGGGAGAGACCCAGTACTTC. Its protein is CASSSISGGETQYF. The full variable domain, in which reference TRBV11-2 and TRBJ2-5 provide the parts outside the CDR3, is EAGVAQSPRYKIIEKRQSVAFWCNPISGHATLYWYQQILGQGPKLLIQFQNNGVVDDSQLPKDRFSAERLKGVDSTLKIQPAKLEDSAVYLCASSSISGGETQYFGPGTRLLVL.

The CDR3: CASSAGTGGQGTEAFF. CDR3 bases: TGTGCCAGCAGTGCCGGGACAGGGGGCCAGGGGACTGAAGCTTTCTTT. The chain is built from TRBV6-1 and TRBJ1-1; TRBD1 agrees at 12 bases. J gave up 5 bases and V 4 bases, and 8 bases lay outside the gene matches. In germline, CDR1 is MNHNS, CDR2 SASEGT. The CDR3 covers 16 residues.

The chain links TRBV11-3 to TRBJ2-7, with 9 bases that match TRBD2. Trimming removed 7 bases from V and 3 bases from J; junction bases left unmatched: 7. The germline V gene has CDR1 SGHNT and CDR2 YENEEA. The CDR3 contains 14 residues. CDR3 bases: TGTGCCAGCACTCCCGGGACTAGCAGCTACGAGCAGTACTTC. The encoded protein is CASTPGTSSYEQYF.

The chain has TRBV7-2 and TRBJ2-3; tentative D call: TRBD1 (6 bases). The CDR3 runs 14 residues. Germline loops: CDR1 SGHTA, CDR2 FQGNSA. Trimming took off 2 bases at V and 2 bases at J, with 8 bases between the two ends. CDR3: CASSLRQATDTQYF. CDR3 coding DNA: TGTGCCAGCAGCTTACGACAGGCCACAGATACGCAGTATTTT.

The chain carries TRBV18 and TRBJ1-5; TRBD1 agrees at 10 bases. The CDR3 covers 18 residues. Germline trimming cut 3 bases from V and 0 bases from J; bases unmatched to any gene: 8. CDR1 and CDR2 (germline): KGHSH, LQKENI. The CDR3 DNA reads as TGTGCCAGCTCACCCCCGACAGGGGGCCCCTATAGCAATCAGCCCCAGCATTTT. This codes for CASSPPTGGPYSNQPQHF.

This chain connects TRBV28 to TRBJ2-7, with D perhaps TRBD2 (6 bases). CDR3 size: 16 residues. Deletions cut 4 bases from V and 3 bases from J, with 19 bases between. Germline V CDR1 and CDR2: MDHEN, SYDVKM. CDR3 sequence (DNA): TGTGCCAGCAGTTCCCCCTCGGGGGAAGAGTTCTACGAGCAGTACTTC. Protein sequence: CASSSPSGEEFYEQYF.

This sequence joins TRBV19 and TRBJ1-1, with 8 bases that match TRBD1. The V segment lost 3 bases and the J segment 1 base; nucleotides outside the gene matches: 4. The CDR3 consists of 15 residues. In germline, CDR1 is LNHDA, CDR2 SQIVND (reference sequence). The CDR3 DNA follows: TGTGCCAGTAGTATGACAGGGGTGGGGAACACTGAAGCTTTCTTT. As protein: CASSMTGVGNTEAFF.

This chain uses TRBV7-8 with TRBJ2-5, with a possible D match to TRBD2 (5 bases). The CDR3 extends over 13 amino acids. Per germline, CDR1 SGHVS and CDR2 FQNEAQ. Trimming took off 3 bases at V and 2 bases at J, with 7 bases between the two ends. The CDR3 region is CASSLGDQETQYF. The CDR3 bases are TGTGCCAGCAGCTTGGGAGATCAAGAGACCCAGTACTTC.

The chain recombines TRBV19 with TRBJ2-1, with unresolved D. V was pared by 6 bases and J by 0 bases, with 12 bases between. In germline, CDR1 is LNHDA, CDR2 SQIVND (reference sequence). There are 15 residues in the CDR3. The chain's CDR3 is CASSSFRSSYNEQFF. The CDR3 DNA is TGTGCCAGTAGCTCCTTTCGCAGCTCCTACAATGAGCAGTTCTTC.

This chain connects TRBV6-5 to TRBJ2-7, with TRBD2 matching over 8 bases. J was trimmed by 11 bases and V by 6 bases; bases with no gene match: 18. CDR1 is MNHEY, CDR2 SVGAGI, per germline. The CDR3 totals 15 residues. The DNA of the CDR3 is TGTGCCAGCAGGAAGTCGAGCGGGAGCCCCCGTAGGGAGTACTTC. It yields the protein CASRKSSGSPRREYF.

V is TRBV29-1 and J is TRBJ1-4; D uncertain. CDR3 length: 11 residues. Trimming stripped 7 bases from V and 7 bases from J, with 10 bases between. CDR1 and CDR2 from the germline V gene are SQVTM and ANQGSEA. The CDR3 loop is CSADSGEKLFF. CDR3 nucleotides: TGCAGCGCCGATTCGGGTGAAAAACTGTTTTTT.

CDR3 DNA sequence: TGTGCCAGCAGCTTACGGGAGCTGAGGGAAGAGCAGTACTTC. Protein sequence: CASSLRELREEQYF. This chain links TRBV11-2 with TRBJ2-7, with D tentatively TRBD2 (6 bases). The CDR3 covers 14 residues. V was clipped by 2 bases and J by 7 bases, with 15 bases between them. Germline lookup yields CDR1 SGHAT and CDR2 FQNNGV.

The chain combines TRBV9 with TRBJ2-7; 10 bases match TRBD1. There are 14 residues in the CDR3. After removal of 4 bases from V and 6 bases from J, the junction contained 7 bases not matched to a gene. CDR1 and CDR2 (germline): SGDLS, YYNGEE. The CDR3 DNA is TGTGCCAGCAGCAAACGACAGGGGGCAACCGAGCAGTACTTC. It yields the protein CASSKRQGATEQYF.

This sequence joins TRBV30 and TRBJ2-6; perhaps TRBD1 as D (6 bases). Germline V gene data show CDR1 as GTSNPN and CDR2 as SVGIG (reference sequence). This CDR3 comprises 15 residues. In nucleotides, the CDR3 is TGTGCGGGGACATCCGATTACTCTGGGGCCAACGTCCTGACTTTC. The encoded protein is CAGTSDYSGANVLTF.

V is TRBV2 and J is TRBJ1-5; D ambiguous. The ends were cut back, 6 bases at V and 0 bases at J, with 6 bases in the middle. This CDR3 contains 13 residues. CDR1 is SNHLY, CDR2 FYNNEI, per germline. The CDR3 region is CASSPNSNQPQHF. The CDR3 DNA reads TGTGCCAGCAGCCCCAATAGCAATCAGCCCCAGCATTTT.

The chain joins TRBV6-5 to TRBJ2-3; 10 nucleotides match TRBD2. The length of the CDR3 is 15 residues. V lost 4 bases to trimming and J lost 6 bases; unmatched junction nucleotides: 7. Germline V CDR1 and CDR2: MNHEY, SVGAGI. The CDR3 spells CASSWLAGVSDTQYF. The CDR3 bases are TGTGCCAGCAGTTGGCTAGCGGGAGTTTCGGATACGCAGTATTTT.